These 6 T cell receptor beta chains share one sample of origin, sequenced in a study of blood T cell repertoires in COVID-19. Profiling relied on immunoSEQ multiplex PCR, and the TCRdb table lists in-frame clones only, not all of them. The table lists roughly 40,000 clones, about 86% of them singletons, with 24% in the top ten. Sequencing was done on a sample of peripheral blood. The source is a human donor with acute or convalescent COVID-19. The donor label of this sample is uncertain.

The gene calls are TRBV6-5 and TRBJ1-4; D is unresolved. The CDR3 is 14 residues long. CDR1 and CDR2 (germline): MNHEY, SVGAGI. Trimming pared 6 bases from V and 2 bases from J, leaving 10 bases between. The DNA for the CDR3 is TGTGCCAGCAGGGAGGGCTGGACTAATGAAAAACTGTTTTTT. Its translation: CASREGWTNEKLFF.

This rearrangement joins TRBV7-3 to TRBJ2-1, with 11 positions matching TRBD2. Unmatched junction bases numbered 8, after V lost 3 bases and J lost 4 bases. The CDR3 covers 17 residues. The V gene's germline CDR1 is SGHTA and CDR2 FQGTGA. The CDR3 reads CASSFSLTSGGYNEQFF. The CDR3 DNA sequence: TGTGCCAGCAGCTTCAGTCTCACTAGCGGGGGTTACAATGAGCAGTTCTTC.

V usage is TRBV7-8 and J usage is TRBJ1-3; TRBD1 agrees at 10 bases. The CDR3 has 15 amino acids. V trimming: 2 bases; J trimming: 8 bases; junction bases outside the gene matches: 6. Germline CDR1 and CDR2: SGHVS and FQNEAQ. In DNA form, the CDR3 reads TGTGCCAGCAGCTTACCGACAGGGGGCCTAGACACCATATATTTT. It is translated as CASSLPTGGLDTIYF.

This clone was found a few times. The J gene is TRBJ2-2, the V gene TRBV10-3, with 9 bases that match TRBD1. The CDR3 is 14 residues long. V was clipped by 8 bases and J by 7 bases; unmatched bases: 8. Germline lookup yields CDR1 ENHRY and CDR2 SYGVKD. CDR3 region: CAISGQGKIGELFF. CDR3 nucleotide sequence: TGTGCCATCTCGGGACAGGGAAAAATCGGGGAGCTGTTTTTT.

This rearrangement joins TRBV5-1 to TRBJ2-3; D not certain. The V and J ends lost 1 base and 5 bases respectively, with 11 bases between them. Germline assignment: CDR1 SGHRS and CDR2 YFSETQ. The CDR3 is made up of 14 amino acids. The CDR3 DNA is TGCGCCAGCAGCTTGACCCCTACGGGAGATACGCAGTATTTT. Translating gives CASSLTPTGDTQYF.

The chain combines TRBV5-4 with TRBJ2-7; D perhaps matches TRBD1 (6 bases). The CDR3 has 12 amino acids. Germline V gene lookup returns CDR1 SGHNT and CDR2 YYREEE (reference sequence). The V end lost 0 bases, the J end lost 9 bases, and 10 bases lay between the germline ends. For the CDR3, the DNA is TGTGCCAGCAGCTTGGGACAGGCCATGCAGTACTTC. Its translation: CASSLGQAMQYF.